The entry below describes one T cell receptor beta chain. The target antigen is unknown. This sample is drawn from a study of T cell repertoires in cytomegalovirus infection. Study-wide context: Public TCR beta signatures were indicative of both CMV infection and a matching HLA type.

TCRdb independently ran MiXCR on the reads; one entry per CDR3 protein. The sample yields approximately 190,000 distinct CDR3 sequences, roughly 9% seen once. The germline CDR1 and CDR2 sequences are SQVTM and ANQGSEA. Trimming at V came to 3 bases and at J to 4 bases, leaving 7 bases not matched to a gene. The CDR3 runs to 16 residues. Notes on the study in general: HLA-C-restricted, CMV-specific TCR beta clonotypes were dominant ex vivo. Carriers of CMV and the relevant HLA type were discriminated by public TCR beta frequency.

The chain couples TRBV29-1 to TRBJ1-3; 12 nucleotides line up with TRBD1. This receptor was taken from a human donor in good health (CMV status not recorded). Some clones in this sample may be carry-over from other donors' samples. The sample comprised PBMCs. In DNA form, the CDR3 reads TGCAGCGTTGATTTTATGGGACAGGGGGCAGGAAACACCATATATTTT. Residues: CSVDFMGQGAGNTIYF.